The clone carrying this T cell receptor beta chain has more than one count but fewer than ten. Its antigen is as yet unknown. This record comes from a study of naive and memory T cell subsets. The study's findings and limits: Especially in CD8 cells, naive repertoires contained a few larger clonotypes, possibly CD45RA-re-expressing memory cells. Naive and memory repertoire findings lacked a ground truth for validation.

This CDR3 is 16 amino acids long. V lost 7 bases to trimming and J lost 6 bases; unmatched junction nucleotides: 13. Germline V gene sequence: CDR1 PRHDT, CDR2 FYEKMQ (reference sequence). CD4+ T cell IFNgamma after overnight CMV lysate exposure gave donor CMV status. Two oligonucleotides, mixed equimolar, formed the beta constant-region primer covering TRBC1 and TRBC2. Nested alpha and beta constant-region primers with the SP2 primer drove four PCR rounds on ligated cDNA. TCRdb reprocessed the UMI-ligation and nested PCR reads via MiXCR and lists one record per CDR3 protein. The sample yields more than 120,000 distinct CDR3 sequences, under 25% seen once.

This chain links TRBV13 with TRBJ2-1; 9 bases align to TRBD2. The TCR was taken from a human donor in good health. The sequenced sample was naive CD8+ T cells from blood. The chain's CDR3 is CASTPQAGGPVNEQFF. The CDR3, as DNA: TGTGCCAGCACCCCCCAGGCGGGAGGGCCAGTCAATGAGCAGTTCTTC.